This T cell receptor (beta chain) comes out of a study of cytomegalovirus exposure and HLA in healthy donors (TCRdb year 2017). General notes on the study: An earlier analysis of 587 of the donors reported approximately 300 Gb of sequence data and 90 million to 120 million unique TCR beta sequences obtained from 150 million to 200 million T cells. Roughly 300 gigabases of sequencing data and approximately 91 million unique TCR sequences made up an early release that covered 640 HLA-typed donors. Of the roughly 400 genotyped donors, 81% were placed in the genetic ancestry cluster associated with self-reported Caucasian donors. The study was designed to test whether signatures of past pathogen exposure could be identified by cataloging public T cell receptors. The study used immunosequencing to profile the T cell repertoires of 666 subjects and linked those repertoires to cytomegalovirus serostatus. A separate validation cohort of more than 100 different subjects was used in addition to the 666-subject first cohort. High-throughput TCR immunosequencing, statistical association of individual TCRs with disease status, and machine learning were combined to predict cytomegalovirus infection status. In a later analysis, previously published TCR beta repertoires from several hundred donors were re-analyzed and high-resolution HLA genotyping was added so that TCR occurrence patterns could be studied. In the later analysis, no new phenotypic data were used to find candidate immune exposures; instead, reliance was placed on TCR beta sequences and their occurrence across donors. In an earlier analysis of several hundred of the donors, high-throughput TCR beta sequencing was used to judge whether each TCR beta V gene segment behaved as functional or pseudogenic. Donor age, sex, ethnicity and CMV serostatus were compiled together with the repertoire data. Genome-wide SNP genotypes for about 65% of the roughly 700 donors were used in a later genetic analysis, which treated that subset as a discovery cohort. All discovery cohort repertoires had been generated on a single sequencing platform. HLA typing included class I and class II loci at four-digit resolution. The number of typed donors differed by locus: about 629-630 for A, B, C, DRB1 and DQB1; 522 for DQA1; approximately 610 for DPA1; and some 430 for DPB1. Because of strong linkage in the cohort, a handful of DR-DQ haplotypes were treated as single units for association and clustering. Among about 410 genotyped donors of the cohort, an average of around 250,000 unique TCR beta nucleotide sequences was sequenced per donor, of which 15% to 20% were non-productive.

The cohort consisted of hundreds of healthy bone marrow donors. At the time of sampling, all cohort members were nominally healthy, though unrecorded immune exposures were likely present. The donor tested CMV seropositive, placing the donor among the roughly 300 seropositive members of the cohort. A peripheral blood sample was provided by each donor, and peripheral blood mononuclear cells were used for TCR beta sequencing. Genomic DNA was extracted from the blood cell samples with the Qiagen DNeasy Blood Extraction Kit. The CDR3 runs 14 residues from the cysteine to the phenylalanine. Kept here is only the CDR3 DNA, which spans 42 bases and is read in frame from base 1. From the germline V gene, CDR1 is WSHSY and CDR2 is SAAADI. V is pared back by 0 bases and J by 7 bases, with 12 bases lying between the germline termini. This clone was recorded once. No antigen is known for it. Base qualities are not recorded, but no much larger clone differs from it by a single base.

Libraries were made using the immunoSEQ multiplex PCR assay. For the multiplex PCR, a mixture combining 60 forward primers for TCR Vbeta segments and 13 reverse primers for TCR Jbeta segments was used. The CDR3 region of rearranged TCR beta genes was amplified from genomic DNA with a multiplex PCR assay. The amplified TCR beta libraries were sequenced on the Illumina HiSeq System as 87-base-pair reads. Per the source publication's procedure: A later analysis tallied some 79 million unique TCR beta chains across the 700 or so repertoires, and about 12 million of those chains were shared by two or more donors. Raw reads were error-corrected and collapsed into unique sequences with a nearest-neighbor algorithm that merged closely related sequences to remove PCR and sequencing errors. To assign V, D and J gene segments, CDR3 sequences were aligned to IMGT reference sequences. For a sequence to be retained, a match of at least six nucleotides to both a V gene segment and a J gene segment was required. Rearrangements were called productive when the CDR3 lacked stop codons and stayed in frame with V and J; all others were non-productive. Following IMGT convention, CDR3 was defined as the stretch from the second conserved V-encoded cysteine to the conserved J-encoded phenylalanine. The earlier analysis of approximately 590 of the donors excluded any sequence lacking an unambiguous match to a single V gene segment. An earlier analysis of fewer than 750 of the donors classified V segments as functional when productive rearrangements were above 56.7% and as segregating when the standard deviation between donors was above 5%. To diagnose cytomegalovirus status from the catalog of TCR beta chain sequences, a statistical classification framework was built. In a later analysis, V and J genes were assigned by comparing TCR nucleotide sequences against IMGT/GENE-DB human TR gene sequences. The TCRdist pipeline was used in a later analysis to assign CDR3 sequences and most-parsimonious VDJ recombination scenarios. In a later analysis, every TCR beta chain was defined by the combination of its CDR3 amino acid sequence and its V-gene family, and reads without a unique V-gene family were dropped. To address suspected cross-contamination and a sequencing artifact, a later analysis removed around 590 highly shared, low-generation-probability nucleotide sequences. In a later analysis, a clonal expansion index was calculated for each public chain from normalized within-repertoire ranks of inferred template counts. A later analysis computed generation probabilities with a VDJ recombination model fitted to out-of-frame rearrangements, and checked the results against IGoR. In a later analysis, hypergeometric tests were used to score TCR-TCR, TCR-HLA and TCR-CMV co-occurrence, with a repertoire-size bias correction applied to TCR pairs. To estimate false discovery rates, a later analysis permuted the HLA or CMV assignments 20 times. In a later analysis, co-occurring TCRs were grouped using DBSCAN, and TCRdist sequence similarity was added for clustering within HLA-allele-positive subsets. Co-occurrence clustering excluded repertoires with fewer than 30,000 or more than 120,000 public chains, plus five with anomalous nucleotide sharing. As stored in TCRdb, this immuneACCESS dataset retains in-frame rearrangements with V and J assigned. A fraction of the clones does not appear; measured against another copy, unresolved V genes explain less than half of the discrepancy, and the remainder lacks a known reason. V and J calls and clone size are given by that table; D and trimming were obtained from the DNA. The sample profile shows just over 200,000 clones; almost 70% of them were found once. In total, the top ten clones hold approximately 2.5% of the sample.

What the study reported, not specific to this receptor: Specific HLA alleles were associated with 16,951 TCR beta sequences at a false discovery rate of 0.05 in a later analysis. Broadly in line with IMGT annotations, most TCR beta V segments showed up in productive rearrangements about 87% or about 30% of the time in an earlier analysis of approximately 640 of the donors. A further reported finding was that TCR beta sequences accurately predicted the HLA-A and HLA-B alleles for most subjects in the first cohort. While some public TCRs were present in many individuals, most TCR sequences turned up only very rarely across donors. An association between a missense DCLRE1C variant and V-gene and J-gene trimming of TCR beta chains was found in a later genetic analysis and replicated in an independent cohort. A cluster of highly shared sequence variants was judged likely to represent a technical artifact of the sequencing pipeline. Cytomegalovirus status was reported to be diagnosed by the classifier with high specificity and sensitivity in both the original and validation cohorts. When HLA alleles, especially DR and DQ, strongly co-occurred, TCR associations were difficult to assign to individual alleles. Some IMGT-functional V segments, including TRBV6-2 and TRBV6-3, could not be distinguished by the 87-base-pair reads and were therefore excluded. A later analysis reported that several top co-occurrence clusters appeared linked to parvovirus B19, influenza, CMV and Epstein-Barr virus. According to a later analysis, most CMV-associated TCR beta chains appeared to be HLA-restricted, and the HLA associations seemed to be driven largely by CMV exposure. In a later analysis, the rate of TCR association differed among HLA loci, with DRB1 alleles having the most associated TCRs and HLA-C alleles having the fewest. CMV serostatus was the only immune exposure information available for the cohort. This cohort had only TCR beta chains sequenced, and the lack of alpha or paired-chain data limited which features could be detected. A total of roughly 160 TCR beta chains were listed by the study as associated with cytomegalovirus. Correlated functional status among segregating V segments might be attributable to linkage disequilibrium, but an unknown experimental factor could not be ruled out. In vitro tests confirmed that three of the cytomegalovirus-associated TCR beta chains recognize cytomegalovirus antigens. According to a later genetic analysis, donors in an Asian-associated ancestry cluster had fewer N-insertions in productive TCRs than the approximately 630-donor mean. Compared with equally common non-associated chains, HLA-associated TCR beta chains in a later analysis were more clonally expanded and had lower generation probabilities. Presence/absence analyses assumed roughly uniform sequencing depth across donors, an assumption that may not hold. It was suggested by the authors that the approach could potentially be generalized to other disease states and immunological phenotypes. HLA typing was unavailable for some donors at each locus, so association tests used only the typed subset. Because counts were too low, 15 to 20 rarely observed V segments, including chromosome 9 orphons, were excluded from the earlier analysis of roughly 580 of the donors.

What was sequenced was PBMCs. Recombination linked TRBV10-2 to TRBJ1-2; the D segment cannot be called with confidence. The TCR sequence derives from a man aged 35-49 years in good health and CMV-seropositive. The CDR3 region reads CASSESAGYGGYTF. The DNA sequence reads TGCGCCAGCAGTGAGTCAGCGGGATACGGTGGCTACACCTTC.